This T cell receptor beta chain was retrieved from a study of CD8+ T cells in alopecia areata. Study results and caveats: Clonality in lesional scalp, especially alopecia totalis/universalis, exceeded that of normal scalp. Within the top 100, expanded CD8+ clones significantly decreased with tofacitinib, as did scalp clonality. Sequence data from scalp samples additionally include resident alphabeta T cells of normal skin.

RNA was extracted and reverse transcribed into cDNA as the sequencing template. Sequenced by immunoSEQ multiplex PCR; TCRdb stores in-frame clones only, minus some. The data show more than 95,000 clones, approximately 60% seen once. This clone has more than one count but fewer than ten. Its antigen is still unknown. Specified treatment: oral pan-JAK inhibitor, 5-10 mg twice daily. Researchers took lesional scalp punch biopsies and peripheral blood from people who were alopecia areata patients. Sequences were derived from CD4+ T cells sorted from blood, sampled at week 4, from a patient treated with tofacitinib. The TCR originated in a human donor with alopecia areata.

CDR3 region: CSVPFQAGGYTF. In DNA form, the CDR3 reads TGCAGCGTCCCCTTCCAAGCGGGAGGCTACACCTTC. The chain is built from TRBV29-1 and TRBJ1-2; D uncertain. Germline V gene sequence: CDR1 SQVTM, CDR2 ANQGSEA. The CDR3 totals 12 residues. Trimming removed 6 bases from V and 8 bases from J, with 16 bases in between.